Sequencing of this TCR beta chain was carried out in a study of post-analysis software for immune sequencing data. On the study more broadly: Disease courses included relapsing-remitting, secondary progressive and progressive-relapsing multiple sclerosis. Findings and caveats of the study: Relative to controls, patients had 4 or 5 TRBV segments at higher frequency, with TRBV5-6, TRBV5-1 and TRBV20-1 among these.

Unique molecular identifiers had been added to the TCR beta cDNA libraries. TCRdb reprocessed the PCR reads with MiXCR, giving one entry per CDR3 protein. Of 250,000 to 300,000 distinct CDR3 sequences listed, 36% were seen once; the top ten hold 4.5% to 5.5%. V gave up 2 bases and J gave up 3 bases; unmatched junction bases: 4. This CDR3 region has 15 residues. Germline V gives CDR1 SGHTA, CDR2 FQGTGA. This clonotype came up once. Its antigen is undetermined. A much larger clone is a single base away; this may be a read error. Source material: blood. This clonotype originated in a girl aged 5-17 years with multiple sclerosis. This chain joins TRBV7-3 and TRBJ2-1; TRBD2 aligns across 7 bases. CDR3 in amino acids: CASSLAGENYNEQFF. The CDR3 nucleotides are TGTGCCAGCAGCTTAGCGGGAGAGAACTACAATGAGCAGTTCTTC.